This T cell receptor beta chain was captured by sequencing in a study of OX40 agonist ivuxolimab in advanced cancers. On the study more broadly: Prior anti-PD-1, anti-PD-L1 or anti-CTLA-4 therapy did not bar entry, and approximately 40% had some. Partial responses were achieved by three patients, of whom one had hepatocellular carcinoma and two had cutaneous melanoma.

Profiling relied on immunoSEQ multiplex PCR, and the TCRdb table lists in-frame clones only, not all of them. The repertoire holds around 140,000 clones, roughly 91% seen once, with roughly 1% in the top ten. The study's findings and limits: The study did not work out the antigen specificity of the expanded peripheral T cells.

The CDR3 has 13 amino acids. Per the germline V gene, CDR1 is KGHSH and CDR2 is LQKENI. Trimming cost V 3 bases and J 6 bases, with 11 bases left between them. On this clone: The antigen remains unidentified.

This chain connects TRBV18 to TRBJ1-1, with no clear D. This receptor was obtained from an adult with an advanced solid tumor such as melanoma, head and neck, liver or kidney cancer. This material consisted of CD4+ or CD8+ T cells sorted from blood, taken in a trial of the OX40 agonist ivuxolimab. CDR3 bases: TGTGCCAGCTCACCGGACCAGATTTCTGAAGCTTTCTTT. This encodes CASSPDQISEAFF. Looking up the rest from reference TRBV18 and TRBJ1-1 gives the full variable domain: NAGVMQNPRHLVRRRGQEARLRCSPMKGHSHVYWYRQLPEEGLKFMVYLQKENIIDESGMPKERFSAEFPKEGPSILRIQQVVRGDSAAYFCASSPDQISEAFFGQGTRLTVV.